The 19 T cell receptor beta chains reported below all come from one sample, sequenced in a study of cytomegalovirus exposure and HLA in healthy donors. Primers: 60 Vbeta forward and 13 Jbeta reverse. TCRdb's copy holds only in-frame clones and misses some; the assay was immunoSEQ multiplex PCR. Of approximately 140,000 clones in the sample, approximately 70% were seen once. Sequences were obtained from PBMCs. The receptors derive from a human donor in good health.

The J gene is TRBJ2-2, the V gene TRBV15; D perhaps matches TRBD1 (6 bases). V shed 0 bases and J shed 6 bases, with 14 bases lying between them. The germline V gene has CDR1 LNHNV and CDR2 YYDKDF (reference sequence). CDR3 size: 16 residues. The CDR3 loop reads CATSRETGLLAGELFF. CDR3 bases: TGTGCCACCAGCAGAGAGACAGGACTGTTAGCCGGGGAGCTGTTTTTT.

This chain links TRBV6-4 with TRBJ1-1; D is unclear. Trimming shortened V by 4 bases and J by 4 bases, and 16 bases separated the two germline ends. Germline V gene sequence: CDR1 MRHNA, CDR2 SNTAGT. There are 15 residues in the CDR3. The CDR3 reads CASSVDPTGSTEAFF. CDR3 in DNA: TGTGCCAGCAGTGTCGACCCAACGGGGAGCACTGAAGCTTTCTTT.

This sequence joins TRBV2 and TRBJ1-1, with D maybe TRBD1 (6 bases). Germline V gene sequence: CDR1 SNHLY, CDR2 FYNNEI. The V gene lost 2 bases and the J gene lost 7 bases, with 8 bases spanning the gap. This CDR3 has 12 amino acids. CDR3 coding DNA: TGTGCCAGCAGTGAAAGAGGGGGTGAAGCTTTCTTT. Translation gives CASSERGGEAFF.

The V and J genes are TRBV9 and TRBJ2-3; the match to TRBD2 covers 9 bases. After removal of 0 bases from V and 5 bases from J, the junction contained 10 bases not matched to a gene. CDR3 length equals 17 residues. In germline, CDR1 is SGDLS, CDR2 YYNGEE. The chain's CDR3 is CASSVGGSGGLGDTQYF. The CDR3, as DNA: TGTGCCAGCAGCGTAGGGGGTAGCGGGGGTCTAGGAGATACGCAGTATTTT.

The sample holds a few counts of this clone. This chain links TRBV15 with TRBJ1-2; a weak D match, TRBD1 (5 bases). Trimming cost V 4 bases and J 4 bases, with 13 bases left between them. This CDR3 has 14 residues. Germline V lookup: CDR1 LNHNV, CDR2 YYDKDF (reference sequence). The CDR3 spells CATSTLGGGYGYTF. The CDR3 coding sequence is TGTGCCACCAGCACCCTCGGGGGGGGCTATGGCTACACCTTC.

This clone has just a few counts. The rearrangement uses TRBV6-5 and TRBJ1-2; 7 positions agree with TRBD1. The CDR3 is made up of 15 amino acids. The trim removed 6 bases at V and 2 bases at J, leaving 9 bases unmatched. CDR1 MNHEY and CDR2 SVGAGI come from the germline V gene. CDR3 sequence: CASSPSGTENYGYTF. The CDR3 nucleotides are TGTGCCAGCAGCCCGTCCGGGACAGAAAACTATGGCTACACCTTC.

CDR3 region: CASGPRGDTEAFF. Here the CDR3 DNA reads TGTGCTAGTGGTCCCAGGGGGGACACTGAAGCTTTCTTT. The V and J genes are TRBV12-5 and TRBJ1-1; 7 nucleotides agree with TRBD1. CDR3 size: 13 residues. CDR1 LGHNT and CDR2 FRNRAP come from the germline V gene. V lost 5 bases and J lost 3; bases outside the gene matches: 3.

The rearrangement joins TRBV30 to TRBJ1-1; no clear D gene. The CDR3 spans 12 residues. V dropped 0 bases and J dropped 1 base, with 3 bases sitting between them. The germline gives CDR1 GTSNPN, CDR2 SVGIG (reference sequence). DNA of the CDR3: TGTGCCTGGAGTGTAGCGAACACTGAAGCTTTCTTT. Its translation is CAWSVANTEAFF.

The CDR3 region is CASSVGGASDAREQYF. CDR3 nucleotide sequence: TGTGCCAGCAGCGTAGGTGGGGCTAGCGATGCTCGCGAGCAGTACTTC. This chain links TRBV9 with TRBJ2-7; tentatively, D is TRBD2 (6 bases). V lost 0 bases to trimming and J lost 6 bases, with 19 bases between them. This CDR3 has 16 residues. Germline loops: CDR1 SGDLS, CDR2 YYNGEE. Together with reference TRBV9 and TRBJ2-7, the CDR3 gives the full variable domain: DSGVTQTPKHLITATGQRVTLRCSPRSGDLSVYWYQQSLDQGLQFLIQYYNGEERAKGNILERFSAQQFPDLHSELNLSSLELGDSALYFCASSVGGASDAREQYFGPGTRLTVT.

The chain joins TRBV9 to TRBJ2-5; D remains ambiguous. V was pared by 6 bases and J by 3 bases, with 6 bases between. There are 11 residues in the CDR3. CDR1 and CDR2 from the germline V gene are SGDLS and YYNGEE. The CDR3 region has the DNA TGTGCCAGCACTATAGAAGAGACCCAGTACTTC. As protein: CASTIEETQYF.

The rearrangement joins TRBV25-1 to TRBJ2-2, with TRBD1 identical over 9 bases. The CDR3 contains 18 residues. V was pared by 1 base and J by 0 bases, with 6 bases of the junction left unmatched. CDR1 and CDR2 from the germline V gene are MGHDK and SYGVNS. The CDR3 DNA reads TGTGCCAGCAGTGAATTAGGGACAGGGCGATCGAACACCGGGGAGCTGTTTTTT. Protein product: CASSELGTGRSNTGELFF. The full variable domain, with the rest looked up from reference TRBV25-1 and TRBJ2-2, is EADIYQTPRYLVIGTGKKITLECSQTMGHDKMYWYQQDPGMELHLIHYSYGVNSTEKGDLSSESTVSRIRTEHFPLTLESARPSHTSQYLCASSELGTGRSNTGELFFGEGSRLTVL.

This chain uses TRBV5-6 with TRBJ2-7, with 8 bases that match TRBD2. There are 14 residues in the CDR3. In germline, CDR1 is SGHDT, CDR2 YYEEEE. The V segment lost 5 bases and the J segment 2 bases; nucleotides outside the gene matches: 6. The CDR3 DNA is TGTGCCAGCAGTCCGGGGACTAGTACCTACGAGCAGTACTTC. This gives the protein CASSPGTSTYEQYF.

The rearrangement uses TRBV5-6 and TRBJ2-1, with D tentatively TRBD1 (7 bases). The CDR3 has 17 residues. Germline V gene sequence: CDR1 SGHDT, CDR2 YYEEEE. V gave up 4 bases and J gave up 8 bases, with 25 bases separating them. The CDR3 is CASSPDRQGGGYDEQFF. The CDR3 nucleotides read TGTGCCAGCAGCCCCGACCGACAGGGAGGTGGGTACGATGAGCAGTTCTTC. Drawing the rest from reference TRBV5-6 and TRBJ2-1, the complete variable domain is DAGVTQSPTHLIKTRGQQVTLRCSPKSGHDTVSWYQQALGQGPQFIFQYYEEEERQRGNFPDRFSGHQFPNYSSELNVNALLLGDSALYLCASSPDRQGGGYDEQFFGPGTRLTVL.

Here the CDR3 DNA reads TGTGCCAGCAGCCAATACACCGGGACAGGGGGCCACGAGCAGTACTTC. It yields the protein CASSQYTGTGGHEQYF. This chain uses TRBV14 with TRBJ2-7; TRBD1 matches 12 bases. V was clipped by 2 bases and J by 5 bases; unmatched bases: 7. The CDR3 runs to 16 residues. In germline, CDR1 is SGHDN, CDR2 FVKESK.

This chain uses TRBV5-1 with TRBJ2-2; D possibly uses TRBD1 or TRBD2 (6 bases each). CDR1 and CDR2 from the germline V gene are SGHRS and YFSETQ. This CDR3 is built from 15 residues. V was pared by 4 bases and J by 1 base, with 11 bases between. The CDR3 DNA reads TGCGCCAGCAGCCTGGGGGGCCAGAACACCGGGGAGCTGTTTTTT. Its protein product is CASSLGGQNTGELFF.

This clone was counted between two and nine times. The V and J genes are TRBV4-2 and TRBJ2-7; D gene unclear. Per germline, CDR1 LGHNA and CDR2 YNFKEQ. Between the trimmed V and J ends, which lost 0 bases and 2 bases, there was a span of 11 bases. The CDR3 has 15 amino acids. The CDR3 sequence: CASSQEVSATYEQYF. CDR3 nucleotide sequence: TGTGCCAGCAGCCAAGAGGTAAGCGCAACCTACGAGCAGTACTTC.

This chain uses TRBV4-2 with TRBJ2-2; D unclear. Trimming took 0 bases from V and 1 from J, leaving 6 bases between them. Germline CDR1 is LGHNA and CDR2 is YNFKEQ. The CDR3 is made up of 15 amino acids. The CDR3 DNA reads as TGTGCCAGCAGCCAAGAGAGGAGGAACACCGGGGAGCTGTTTTTT. Protein: CASSQERRNTGELFF.

The table lists this clone with a few counts. The genes are TRBV5-4 and TRBJ1-2, with D possibly matching TRBD1 (5 bases). The V end lost 4 bases, the J end lost 2 bases, and 15 bases lay between the germline ends. Germline V gene lookup returns CDR1 SGHNT and CDR2 YYREEE (reference sequence). This CDR3 is built from 15 residues. As DNA, the CDR3 is TGTGCCAGCAGCCCAACACCAGACAGCAACTATGGCTACACCTTC. Translating it yields CASSPTPDSNYGYTF.

J is TRBJ2-7 and V is TRBV13; unclear D gene. The V gene lost 1 base and the J gene lost 7 bases, with 5 bases spanning the gap. The CDR3 has 11 residues. CDR1 and CDR2 (germline): PRHDT, FYEKMQ (reference sequence). CDR3: CASSLVGEQYF. CDR3 bases: TGTGCCAGCAGCTTAGTCGGGGAGCAGTACTTC. The full variable domain, in which reference TRBV13 and TRBJ2-7 provide the parts outside the CDR3, is AAGVIQSPRHLIKEKRETATLKCYPIPRHDTVYWYQQGPGQDPQFLISFYEKMQSDKGSIPDRFSAQQFSDYHSELNMSSLELGDSALYFCASSLVGEQYFGPGTRLTVT.